This TCR beta chain was identified in a study of T cell responses to AZD1222 COVID-19 vaccine. Study-level points and caveats: In all cases, repertoires were sampled only after the peak T cell response. Just six or seven AZD1222 recipients tested seropositive at baseline. Spike-wide coverage was observed for vaccine-associated CD4 TCRs, with dominant responses at 160-218 and 743-854.

On this clone itself: Its antigen is unidentified.

The table came from immunoSEQ multiplex PCR; TCRdb's copy has only in-frame clones and leaves some out. The table lists about 150,000 clones, about 93% of them singletons. The sequencing used peripheral blood, collected on day 0 of AZD1222 vaccination. This clonotype originated in an adult in good health.

In nucleotides, the CDR3 is TGTGCCAGCAGCCACTATACCGGGACAGGTACTTACGAGCAGTACTTC. Its translation: CASSHYTGTGTYEQYF. The V call is TRBV3-1 (or the pseudogene TRBV3-2), the J call TRBJ2-7; 8 nucleotides agree with TRBD1. V lost 3 bases and J lost 4; bases outside the gene matches: 11. Germline CDR1 and CDR2: LGHDT and YNNKEL (reference sequence). The CDR3 is made up of 16 amino acids.